These 9 T cell receptor beta chains originate from one sample sequenced in a study of radiation and T cells in renal cell carcinoma. Time point of the sample: blood 4 weeks post-SBRT, at nephrectomy. Treatment noted: 15 Gy SBRT to primary tumor, nephrectomy 4 weeks later. Generated by immunoSEQ multiplex PCR, the TCRdb table keeps only in-frame clones and is missing some. The sample shows approximately 65,000 clones, 65% to 80% of them seen only once. The sequenced sample was blood, obtained from a patient whose treatment included radiotherapy and nephrectomy. The receptor set was obtained from a man in his 60s with renal cell carcinoma.

This chain links TRBV4-2 with TRBJ2-3; D unresolved. This CDR3 has 13 residues. Trimming pared 1 base from V and 4 bases from J, leaving 6 bases between. Germline lookup yields CDR1 LGHNA and CDR2 YNFKEQ. The CDR3 DNA is TGTGCCAGCAGCCAAGGGCTGGCAGATACGCAGTATTTT. This gives the protein CASSQGLADTQYF.

V and J are TRBV10-2 and TRBJ1-1; TRBD1 agrees at 8 bases. J lost 6 bases, V lost 6 bases, and 15 bases had no gene match. The CDR3 extends over 16 amino acids. Germline-derived CDR1 and CDR2 are WSHSY and SAAADI. CDR3 DNA: TGCGCCAGCAGGCCTAGATCCGGGACAGGACGCTCTGAAGCTTTCTTT. Translating it yields CASRPRSGTGRSEAFF.

V usage is TRBV7-9 and J usage is TRBJ1-1; 7 bases line up with TRBD1. The CDR3 is 13 residues long. Germline V gene lookup returns CDR1 SEHNR and CDR2 FQNEAQ (reference sequence). V trimming: 6 bases; J trimming: 2 bases; junction bases outside the gene matches: 3. The CDR3 DNA reads as TGTGCCAGCAGAGGGACAGTTAACACTGAAGCTTTCTTT. Encoded protein: CASRGTVNTEAFF.

The chain carries TRBV5-8 and TRBJ2-1; 9 nucleotides line up with TRBD2. The CDR3 is made up of 15 amino acids. Germline values: CDR1 SGHTS, CDR2 YDEGEE. V gave up 4 bases and J gave up 8 bases; unmatched junction bases: 10. As DNA, the CDR3 is TGTGCCAGCAGCCCCAAGGGGACTAGCTTCGATGAGCAGTTCTTC. Protein sequence: CASSPKGTSFDEQFF. The full variable domain, its missing parts supplied by reference TRBV5-8 and TRBJ2-1, is EAGVTQSPTHLIKTRGQQATLRCSPISGHTSVYWYQQALGLGLQFLLWYDEGEERNRGNFPPRFSGRQFPNYSSELNVNALELEDSALYLCASSPKGTSFDEQFFGPGTRLTVL.

This clone appeared a single time. In nucleotides, the CDR3 is TGTGCCAGTAGCGCTTTGGGCTATGGCTACACCTTC. Protein: CASSALGYGYTF. This rearrangement joins TRBV19 to TRBJ1-2, with D unresolved. V shed 6 bases and J shed 4 bases, with 9 bases lying between them. CDR3 length: 12 amino acids. The germline V gene encodes CDR1 LNHDA and CDR2 SQIVND (reference sequence).

This clone was observed a few times. This rearrangement joins TRBV10-2 to TRBJ2-3, with 9 bases that match TRBD2. Trimming took 1 base from V and 6 from J; bases not matched to a gene: 5. Germline V gene lookup returns CDR1 WSHSY and CDR2 SAAADI. The CDR3 totals 15 residues. CDR3 sequence: CASSELRGGSDTQYF. CDR3 bases: TGCGCCAGCAGTGAGTTGCGGGGGGGCTCGGATACGCAGTATTTT.

The genes are TRBV9 and TRBJ2-5; 7 bases are a match to TRBD1. The CDR3 covers 16 residues. Germline V lookup: CDR1 SGDLS, CDR2 YYNGEE. V was pared by 0 bases and J by 0 bases, with 5 bases of the junction left unmatched. CDR3 protein: CASSVATGPNQETQYF. The CDR3, as DNA: TGTGCCAGCAGCGTAGCGACAGGGCCTAACCAAGAGACCCAGTACTTC.

This chain uses TRBV15 with TRBJ2-7; D is perhaps TRBD1 (5 bases). V dropped 0 bases and J dropped 7 bases, with 16 bases sitting between them. CDR3 length: 15 amino acids. The germline V gene encodes CDR1 LNHNV and CDR2 YYDKDF (reference sequence). CDR3 amino acids: CATSREDSQGAEQYF. The CDR3 bases are TGTGCCACCAGCAGAGAAGACAGTCAGGGTGCGGAGCAGTACTTC.

This rearrangement joins TRBV2 to TRBJ2-2; the match to TRBD1 covers 11 bases. After removal of 8 bases from V and 7 bases from J, the junction contained 6 bases not matched to a gene. This CDR3 has 14 residues. From germline, CDR1 is SNHLY and CDR2 FYNNEI. In DNA, the CDR3 is TGTGCCAGCGCCGGGACAGGGGGTAGCGGGGAGCTGTTTTTT. This encodes CASAGTGGSGELFF.